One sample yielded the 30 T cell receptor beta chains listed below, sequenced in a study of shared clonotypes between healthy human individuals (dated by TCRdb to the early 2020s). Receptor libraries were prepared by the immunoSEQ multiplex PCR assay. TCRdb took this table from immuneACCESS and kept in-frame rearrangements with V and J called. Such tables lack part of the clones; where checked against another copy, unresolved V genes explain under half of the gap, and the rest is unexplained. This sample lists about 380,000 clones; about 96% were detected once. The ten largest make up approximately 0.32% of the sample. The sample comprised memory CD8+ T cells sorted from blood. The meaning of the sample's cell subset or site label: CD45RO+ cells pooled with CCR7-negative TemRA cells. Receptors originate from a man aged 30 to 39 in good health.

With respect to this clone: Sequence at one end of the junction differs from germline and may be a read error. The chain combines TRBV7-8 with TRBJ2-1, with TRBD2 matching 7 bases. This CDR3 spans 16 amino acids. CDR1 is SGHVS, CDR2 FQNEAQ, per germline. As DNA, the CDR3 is TGTGCCAGCAGCCTAGCAGCGGGATATCCGTCCAATGAGCAGTTCTTC. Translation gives CASSLAAGYPSNEQFF.

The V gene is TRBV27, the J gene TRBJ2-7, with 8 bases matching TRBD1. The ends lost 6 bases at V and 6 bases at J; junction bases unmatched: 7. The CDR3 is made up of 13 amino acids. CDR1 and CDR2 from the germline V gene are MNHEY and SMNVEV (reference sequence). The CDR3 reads CASREGQVGEQYF. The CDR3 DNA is TGTGCCAGCAGAGAGGGACAGGTAGGCGAGCAGTACTTC.

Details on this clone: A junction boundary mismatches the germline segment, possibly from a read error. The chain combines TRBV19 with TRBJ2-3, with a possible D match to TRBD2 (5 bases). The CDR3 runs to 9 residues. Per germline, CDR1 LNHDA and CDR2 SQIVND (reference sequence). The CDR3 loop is CASSTGDLF. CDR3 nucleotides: TGTGCCAGTAGTACCGGGGATCTTTTT.

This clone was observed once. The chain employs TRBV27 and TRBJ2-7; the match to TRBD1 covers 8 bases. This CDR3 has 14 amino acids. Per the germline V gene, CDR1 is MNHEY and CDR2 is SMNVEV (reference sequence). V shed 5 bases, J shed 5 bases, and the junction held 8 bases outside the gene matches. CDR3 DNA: TGTGCCAGCAGTCCCAGGACAGGGTTCCACGAGCAGTACTTC. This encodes CASSPRTGFHEQYF.

The CDR3 here is CASSYSQGATDTQYF. The CDR3 DNA sequence: TGTGCCAGCAGTTACTCGCAGGGGGCAACAGATACGCAGTATTTT. The rearrangement uses TRBV6-5 and TRBJ2-3; TRBD1 matches 8 bases. With V trimmed by 0 bases and J by 3 bases, 2 bases remained unmatched. This CDR3 has 15 amino acids. Germline CDR1 and CDR2: MNHEY and SVGAGI.

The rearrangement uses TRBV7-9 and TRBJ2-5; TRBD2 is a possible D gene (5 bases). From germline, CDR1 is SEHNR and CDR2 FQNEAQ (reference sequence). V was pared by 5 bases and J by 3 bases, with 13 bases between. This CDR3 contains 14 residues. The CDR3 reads CASSRGLDKETQYF. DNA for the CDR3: TGTGCCAGCAGCCGCGGACTTGATAAAGAGACCCAGTACTTC.

The CDR3 region is CASSQAPGLASSYEQYF. As DNA, the CDR3 is TGTGCCAGCAGCCAAGCCCCGGGACTAGCGTCCTCCTACGAGCAGTACTTC. The V call is TRBV14, the J call TRBJ2-7; 10 nucleotides match TRBD2. Germline assignment: CDR1 SGHDN and CDR2 FVKESK. The CDR3 has 17 amino acids. With V trimmed by 1 base and J by 0 bases, 6 bases remained unmatched.

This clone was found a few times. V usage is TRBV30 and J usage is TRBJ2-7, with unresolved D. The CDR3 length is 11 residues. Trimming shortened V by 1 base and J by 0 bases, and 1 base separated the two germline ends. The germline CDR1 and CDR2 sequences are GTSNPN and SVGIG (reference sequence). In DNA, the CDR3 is TGTGCCTGGAGTGACTCCTACGAGCAGTACTTC. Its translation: CAWSDSYEQYF. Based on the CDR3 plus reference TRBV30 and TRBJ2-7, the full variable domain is SQTIHQWPATLVQPVGSPLSLECTVEGTSNPNLYWYRQAAGRGLQLLFYSVGIGQISSEVPQNLSASRPQDRQFILSSKKLLLSDSGFYLCAWSDSYEQYFGPGTRLTVT.

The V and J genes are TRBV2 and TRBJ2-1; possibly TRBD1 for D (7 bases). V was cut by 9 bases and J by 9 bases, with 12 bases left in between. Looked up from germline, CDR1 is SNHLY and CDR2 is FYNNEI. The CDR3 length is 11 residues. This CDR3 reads CASRGRGEQFF. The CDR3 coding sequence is TGTGCCAGTAGGGGGCGGGGTGAGCAGTTCTTC.

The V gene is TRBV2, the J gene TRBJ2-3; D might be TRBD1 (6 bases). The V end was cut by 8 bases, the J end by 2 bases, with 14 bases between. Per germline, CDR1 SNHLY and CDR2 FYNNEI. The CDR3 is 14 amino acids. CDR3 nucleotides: TGTGCCAGCGGACGGGACACAATCACAGATACGCAGTATTTT. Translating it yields CASGRDTITDTQYF.

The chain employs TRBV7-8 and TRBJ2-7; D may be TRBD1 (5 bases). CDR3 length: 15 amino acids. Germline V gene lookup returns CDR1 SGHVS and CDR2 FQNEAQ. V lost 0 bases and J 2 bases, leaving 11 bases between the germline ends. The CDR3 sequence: CASSLASTVPYEQYF. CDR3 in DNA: TGTGCCAGCAGCTTAGCCTCGACAGTCCCCTACGAGCAGTACTTC. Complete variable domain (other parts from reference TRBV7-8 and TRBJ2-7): GAGVSQSPRYKVAKRGQDVALRCDPISGHVSLFWYQQALGQGPEFLTYFQNEAQLDKSGLPSDRFFAERPEGSVSTLKIQRTQQEDSAVYLCASSLASTVPYEQYFGPGTRLTVT.

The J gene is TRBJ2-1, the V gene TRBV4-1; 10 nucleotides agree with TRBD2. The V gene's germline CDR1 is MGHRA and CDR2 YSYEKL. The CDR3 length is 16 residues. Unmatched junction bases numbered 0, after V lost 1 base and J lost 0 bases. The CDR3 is CASSQVAGGSYNEQFF. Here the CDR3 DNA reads TGCGCCAGCAGCCAAGTAGCGGGAGGCTCCTACAATGAGCAGTTCTTC.

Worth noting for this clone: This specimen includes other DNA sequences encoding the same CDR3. CDR3 bases: TGTGCCAGTAGTATCGGGACAGGGGGCGCAGATACGCAGTATTTT. Translation gives CASSIGTGGADTQYF. The chain is built from TRBV19 and TRBJ2-3; 12 bases agree with TRBD1. This CDR3 has 15 amino acids. V dropped 3 bases and J dropped 4; count of bases not matched to a gene: 2. Germline V gene sequence: CDR1 LNHDA, CDR2 SQIVND (reference sequence). The variable domain in full, with the rest retrieved from reference TRBV19 and TRBJ2-3, is DGGITQSPKYLFRKEGQNVTLSCEQNLNHDAMYWYRQDPGQGLRLIYYSQIVNDFQKGDIAEGYSVSREKKESFPLTVTSAQKNPTAFYLCASSIGTGGADTQYFGPGTRLTVL.

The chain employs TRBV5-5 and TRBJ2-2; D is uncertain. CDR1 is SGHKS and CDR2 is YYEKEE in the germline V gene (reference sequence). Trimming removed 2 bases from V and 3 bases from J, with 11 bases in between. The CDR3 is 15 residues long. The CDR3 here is CASSFRLQDTGELFF. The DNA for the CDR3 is TGTGCCAGCAGCTTTCGTCTTCAGGACACCGGGGAGCTGTTTTTT.

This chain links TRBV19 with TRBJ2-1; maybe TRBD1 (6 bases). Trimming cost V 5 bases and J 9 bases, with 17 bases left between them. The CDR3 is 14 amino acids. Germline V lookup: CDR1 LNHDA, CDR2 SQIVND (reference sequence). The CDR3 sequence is CASSDTGNSIEQFF. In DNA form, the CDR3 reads TGTGCCAGTAGTGACACAGGGAATTCCATTGAGCAGTTCTTC.

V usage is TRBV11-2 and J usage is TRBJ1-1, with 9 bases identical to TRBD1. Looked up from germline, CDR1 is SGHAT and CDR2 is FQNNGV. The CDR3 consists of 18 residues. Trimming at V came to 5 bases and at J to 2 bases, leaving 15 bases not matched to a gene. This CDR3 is CASSPPHSGQGLNTEAFF. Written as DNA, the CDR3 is TGTGCCAGCAGCCCACCCCACTCGGGACAGGGACTAAACACTGAAGCTTTCTTT.

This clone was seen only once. The CDR3 coding sequence is TGTGCCAGTAGCAGAAGACGGATCCAAGAGACCCAGTACTTC. Protein: CASSRRRIQETQYF. V and J are TRBV19 and TRBJ2-5; D unresolved. Trimming stripped 6 bases from V and 1 base from J, with 12 bases between. Germline V lookup: CDR1 LNHDA, CDR2 SQIVND (reference sequence). This CDR3 comprises 14 residues.

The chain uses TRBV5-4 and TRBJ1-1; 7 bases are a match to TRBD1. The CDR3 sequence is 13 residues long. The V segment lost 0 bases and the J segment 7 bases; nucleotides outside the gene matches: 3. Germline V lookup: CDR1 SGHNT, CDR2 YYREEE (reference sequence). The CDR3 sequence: CASSLADRVEAFF. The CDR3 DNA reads TGTGCCAGCAGCTTGGCAGACAGGGTTGAAGCTTTCTTT.

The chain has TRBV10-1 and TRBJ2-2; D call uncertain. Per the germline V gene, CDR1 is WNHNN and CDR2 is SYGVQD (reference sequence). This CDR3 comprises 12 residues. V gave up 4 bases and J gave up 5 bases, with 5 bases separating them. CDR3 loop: CASSVGTGELFF. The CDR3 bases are TGCGCCAGCAGTGTGGGAACCGGGGAGCTGTTTTTT.

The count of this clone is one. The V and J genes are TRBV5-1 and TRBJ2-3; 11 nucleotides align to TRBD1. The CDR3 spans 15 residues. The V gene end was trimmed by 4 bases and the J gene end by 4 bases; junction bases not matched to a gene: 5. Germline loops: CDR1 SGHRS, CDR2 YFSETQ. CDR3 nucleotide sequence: TGCGCCAGCAGCGGCGGGACAGGGGGACCAGATACGCAGTATTTT. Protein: CASSGGTGGPDTQYF. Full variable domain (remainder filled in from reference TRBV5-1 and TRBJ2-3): KAGVTQTPRYLIKTRGQQVTLSCSPISGHRSVSWYQQTPGQGLQFLFEYFSETQRNKGNFPGRFSGRQFSNSRSEMNVSTLELGDSALYLCASSGGTGGPDTQYFGPGTRLTVL.

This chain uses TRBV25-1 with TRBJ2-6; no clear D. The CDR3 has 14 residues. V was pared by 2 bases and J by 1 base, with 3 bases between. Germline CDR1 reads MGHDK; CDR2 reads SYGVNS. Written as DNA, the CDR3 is TGTGCCAGCAGTGAAGGTTCTGGGGCCAACGTCCTGACTTTC. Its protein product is CASSEGSGANVLTF.

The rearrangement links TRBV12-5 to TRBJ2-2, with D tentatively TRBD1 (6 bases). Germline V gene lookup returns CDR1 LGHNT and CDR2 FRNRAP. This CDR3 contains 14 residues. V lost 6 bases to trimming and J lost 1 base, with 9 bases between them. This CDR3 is CASGLTGNTGELFF. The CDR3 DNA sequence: TGTGCTAGTGGACTGACAGGGAACACCGGGGAGCTGTTTTTT.

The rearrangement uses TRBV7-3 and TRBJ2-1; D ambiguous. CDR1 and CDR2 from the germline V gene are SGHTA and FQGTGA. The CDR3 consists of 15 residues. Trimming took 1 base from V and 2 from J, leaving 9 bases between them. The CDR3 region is CASSLRPPPYNEQFF. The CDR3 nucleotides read TGTGCCAGCAGCTTAAGACCTCCCCCCTACAATGAGCAGTTCTTC.

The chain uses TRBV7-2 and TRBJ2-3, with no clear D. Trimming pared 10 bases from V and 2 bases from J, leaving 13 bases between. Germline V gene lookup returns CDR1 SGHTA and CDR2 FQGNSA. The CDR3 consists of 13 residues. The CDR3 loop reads CATDGGVTDTQYF. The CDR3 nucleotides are TGTGCCACGGACGGTGGTGTCACAGATACGCAGTATTTT.

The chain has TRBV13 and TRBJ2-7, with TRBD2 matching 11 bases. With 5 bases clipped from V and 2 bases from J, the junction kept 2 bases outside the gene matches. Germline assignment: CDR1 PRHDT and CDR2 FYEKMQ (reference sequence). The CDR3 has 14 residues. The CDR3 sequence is CASSPGLAAYEQYF. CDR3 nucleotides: TGTGCCAGCAGCCCGGGACTAGCGGCCTACGAGCAGTACTTC.

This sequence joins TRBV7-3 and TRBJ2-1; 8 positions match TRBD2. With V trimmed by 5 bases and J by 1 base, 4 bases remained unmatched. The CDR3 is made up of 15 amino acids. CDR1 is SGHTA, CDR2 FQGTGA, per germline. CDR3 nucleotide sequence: TGTGCCAGCAGCCCAGCGGGAGTTTCCTACAATGAGCAGTTCTTC. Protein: CASSPAGVSYNEQFF.

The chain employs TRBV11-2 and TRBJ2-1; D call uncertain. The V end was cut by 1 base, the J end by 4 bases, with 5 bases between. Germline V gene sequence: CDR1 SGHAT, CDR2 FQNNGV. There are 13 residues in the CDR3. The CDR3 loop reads CASSLGPYNEQFF. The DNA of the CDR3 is TGTGCCAGCAGCTTAGGGCCTTACAATGAGCAGTTCTTC. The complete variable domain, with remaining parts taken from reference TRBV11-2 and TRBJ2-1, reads EAGVAQSPRYKIIEKRQSVAFWCNPISGHATLYWYQQILGQGPKLLIQFQNNGVVDDSQLPKDRFSAERLKGVDSTLKIQPAKLEDSAVYLCASSLGPYNEQFFGPGTRLTVL.

The CDR3 protein is CASSPVQGYEKLFF. CDR3 DNA: TGTGCCAGCTCACCGGTACAGGGGTATGAAAAACTGTTTTTT. The chain links TRBV18 to TRBJ1-4, with TRBD1 identical over 7 bases. The trim removed 3 bases at V and 6 bases at J, leaving 4 bases unmatched. Per the germline V gene, CDR1 is KGHSH and CDR2 is LQKENI. The CDR3 extends over 14 amino acids.

CDR3 loop: CASSQDKGEAGANVLTF. CDR3 bases: TGTGCCAGCAGCCAAGATAAGGGGGAGGCTGGGGCCAACGTCCTGACTTTC. The J gene is TRBJ2-6, the V gene TRBV4-2; D could derive from TRBD1 or TRBD2 (6 bases each). The CDR3 runs 17 residues. V was trimmed by 0 bases and J by 2 bases, leaving 11 bases between them. Germline V gene lookup returns CDR1 LGHNA and CDR2 YNFKEQ.

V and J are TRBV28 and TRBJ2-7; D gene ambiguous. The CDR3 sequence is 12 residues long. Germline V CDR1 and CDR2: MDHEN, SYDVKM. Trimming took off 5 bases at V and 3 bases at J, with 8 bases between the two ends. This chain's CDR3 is CASSLEYYEQYF. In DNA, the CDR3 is TGTGCCAGCAGTCTCGAGTACTACGAGCAGTACTTC.